This T cell receptor (beta chain) was found in a study of shared clonotypes between healthy human individuals. Regarding the study as a whole: Clonotype sharing among donors was expected to depend on sequencing depth. Among the subsets, naive ones generally showed larger estimated richness than memory ones.

A note on this clone: Its antigen is undetermined. The sample carries other DNA sequences with the same CDR3.

CDR1 SGHAT and CDR2 FQNNGV come from the germline V gene. V gave up 5 bases and J gave up 5 bases; unmatched junction bases: 7. This CDR3 is built from 15 residues. For every subset, genomic DNA was evenly distributed across several immunoSEQ plates. The protocol was immunoSEQ multiplex PCR, while the TCRdb copy is restricted to in-frame clones and leaves out a portion. The sample includes 2.3 million or so clones, more than 80% of them seen just once. A CD45RA-negative memory subset and a CD45RA+ naive subset were separated from the CD4+ cells. The specimen sequenced was naive CD4+ T cells from PBMCs. Subset of the sample: CD45RA+ positively selected. This clonotype originated in a man between 18 and 29 years old in good health. Some clones in this sample may be carry-over from other donors' samples. V is TRBV11-2 and J is TRBJ2-5; 11 bases match TRBD2. CDR3 sequence (DNA): TGTGCCAGCAGCCGCTTAGCGGGAGGGCCGGAGACCCAGTACTTC. It encodes CASSRLAGGPETQYF.